Below are 5 T cell receptor beta chains sequenced from a single sample in a study of blood T cell repertoires in COVID-19. This table comes from immunoSEQ multiplex PCR, and its TCRdb copy is limited to in-frame clones, with some not included. The sample holds some 150,000 clones; roughly 87% are singletons and the top ten take around 4%. Sequencing was performed on peripheral blood. The receptors were sampled from a woman aged 55-69 years who had recovered from COVID-19.

V is TRBV3-1 (or the pseudogene TRBV3-2) and J is TRBJ1-2; D remains ambiguous. The CDR3 contains 15 residues. Trimming removed 5 bases from V and 1 base from J, with 14 bases in between. From germline, CDR1 is LGHDT and CDR2 YNNKEL (reference sequence). The chain's CDR3 is CASSSEGEINYGYTF. The DNA of the CDR3 is TGTGCCAGCAGCTCCGAGGGCGAGATTAACTATGGCTACACCTTC.

The chain couples TRBV5-4 to TRBJ1-2; TRBD1 is a possible D gene (5 bases). V was clipped by 0 bases and J by 4 bases, with 13 bases between them. This CDR3 region has 15 residues. Germline lookup yields CDR1 SGHNT and CDR2 YYREEE (reference sequence). CDR3 region: CASSLAGVVLYGYTF. Here the CDR3 DNA reads TGTGCCAGCAGCTTGGCGGGGGTGGTTCTCTATGGCTACACCTTC.

This chain uses TRBV11-3 with TRBJ2-7; 9 nucleotides align to TRBD1. CDR1 SGHNT and CDR2 YENEEA come from the germline V gene. J lost 6 bases, V lost 5 bases, and 11 bases had no gene match. The CDR3 totals 15 residues. Here the CDR3 reads CASSPGTGSSSEQYF. CDR3 nucleotides: TGTGCCAGCAGCCCCGGGACAGGGTCTTCTAGCGAGCAGTACTTC. The full variable domain, its missing parts supplied by reference TRBV11-3 and TRBJ2-7, is EAGVVQSPRYKIIEKKQPVAFWCNPISGHNTLYWYLQNLGQGPELLIRYENEEAVDDSQLPKDRFSAERLKGVDSTLKIQPAELGDSAVYLCASSPGTGSSSEQYFGPGTRLTVT.

The chain links TRBV18 to TRBJ1-6; 8 positions match TRBD1. Looked up from germline, CDR1 is KGHSH and CDR2 is LQKENI. J lost 8 bases, V lost 2 bases, and 2 bases had no gene match. The CDR3 is 14 residues long. The CDR3 sequence: CASSPGQGYSPLHF. Here the CDR3 DNA reads TGTGCCAGCTCACCAGGACAGGGCTATTCACCCCTCCACTTT.

The chain recombines TRBV9 with TRBJ2-5; 7 bases match TRBD1. The CDR3 runs to 14 residues. CDR1 is SGDLS and CDR2 is YYNGEE in the germline V gene. V was clipped by 0 bases and J by 4 bases; unmatched bases: 3. Written as DNA, the CDR3 is TGTGCCAGCAGCGTAGCCCGACAGGGAGAGACCCAGTACTTC. It is translated as CASSVARQGETQYF.